Included here is one TCR beta chain sequence, with context. Authors' data handling: Amplification of reference gene primers was used by the study to estimate nucleated cell counts. The method was immunoSEQ multiplex PCR; TCRdb's version includes in-frame clones alone and lacks a portion of them. That table supplies the V and J calls and clone size; D and trimming were determined from the DNA. The profile covers 500,000 or so clones, with about nine tenths appearing a single time and under 0.85% taken by the ten largest. The data were obtained in a study of blood T cell repertoires in COVID-19. Participants came from under 30 US areas, aged roughly 18 to 95 years. Membership in each cohort depended on participant-reported clinical history. Two negative PCRs, clearance, or symptom resolution had been documented for recovered Cohort 3 donors. The origin of this receptor is a woman aged 18 to 35 who had recovered from COVID-19. Input material: PBMCs or T cells enriched from blood (not recorded which).

As DNA, the CDR3 is TGTGCCAGCAGCTTAGGGACAGGGGCCGCTTTCTTT. Protein: CASSLGTGAAFF. This chain links TRBV7-9 with TRBJ1-1, with 9 bases fitting TRBD1. The germline gives CDR1 SEHNR, CDR2 FQNEAQ (reference sequence). V lost 1 base to trimming and J lost 11 bases; unmatched junction nucleotides: 2. This CDR3 contains 12 residues.